The 4 T cell receptor beta chains given below trace back to one sample, sequenced in a study of cytomegalovirus exposure and HLA in healthy donors. A multiplex PCR was run with 60 Vbeta primers and 13 Jbeta primers. The data were produced by immunoSEQ multiplex PCR, yet TCRdb's version contains in-frame clones alone and is incomplete. Of fewer than 350,000 clones listed, 85% to 90% are singletons. The sample consisted of PBMCs. These receptors came from a woman under 30 in good health and CMV-seronegative.

This chain links TRBV11-2 with TRBJ2-3, with a weak D call TRBD2 (6 bases). Looked up from germline, CDR1 is SGHAT and CDR2 is FQNNGV. The CDR3 totals 16 residues. The V end was cut by 2 bases, the J end by 0 bases, with 12 bases between. For the CDR3, the DNA is TGTGCCAGCAGCTTATTTTGGAGGGGTAGCACAGATACGCAGTATTTT. Its protein is CASSLFWRGSTDTQYF.

The chain combines TRBV5-1 with TRBJ2-7, with D hard to call. The CDR3 sequence is 14 residues long. V lost 3 bases and J 0 bases, leaving 10 bases between the germline ends. Germline CDR1 and CDR2: SGHRS and YFSETQ. The CDR3 here is CASSSPPSSYEQYF. CDR3 sequence (DNA): TGCGCCAGCAGCTCACCACCGAGCTCCTACGAGCAGTACTTC. Drawing the rest from reference TRBV5-1 and TRBJ2-7, the complete variable domain is KAGVTQTPRYLIKTRGQQVTLSCSPISGHRSVSWYQQTPGQGLQFLFEYFSETQRNKGNFPGRFSGRQFSNSRSEMNVSTLELGDSALYLCASSSPPSSYEQYFGPGTRLTVT.

V usage is TRBV6-5 and J usage is TRBJ2-3, with a tentative D call TRBD1 (5 bases). CDR3 length: 14 amino acids. Germline V gene data show CDR1 as MNHEY and CDR2 as SVGAGI. V dropped 0 bases and J dropped 5 bases, with 9 bases sitting between them. The CDR3 DNA is TGTGCCAGCAGTTACTCGACAGCCGGAGATACGCAGTATTTT. Its translation: CASSYSTAGDTQYF.

This chain uses TRBV27 with TRBJ1-5; D not resolved. Germline V gene lookup returns CDR1 MNHEY and CDR2 SMNVEV (reference sequence). Trimming stripped 1 base from V and 0 bases from J, with 16 bases between. The CDR3 loop spans 18 amino acids. The CDR3 DNA reads as TGTGCCAGCAGTTTATGGGCCAGTCCCAGTTATAGCAATCAGCCCCAGCATTTT. Its protein product is CASSLWASPSYSNQPQHF.